The entry below describes one TCR beta chain. The sample originates from a study of cytomegalovirus exposure and HLA in healthy donors. Primers: 60 Vbeta forward and 13 Jbeta reverse. The method was immunoSEQ multiplex PCR; TCRdb's version includes in-frame clones alone and lacks a portion of them. The data hold about 160,000 clones, with more than 70% observed a single time. The CDR3 has 17 residues. Losses at the gene ends were 5 bases for V and 5 bases for J; bases not matched to a gene: 9. Per germline, CDR1 PRHDT and CDR2 FYEKMQ (reference sequence). Donors counted as nominally healthy when sampled, yet unrecorded immune exposures were likely.

The receptor's source is a man between 25 and 39 years old in good health and CMV-seronegative. Sequencing was done on a sample of PBMCs. The genes are TRBV13 and TRBJ2-7; 16 bases map to TRBD2. Here the CDR3 reads CASSLSAGTSGRDEQYF. CDR3 bases: TGTGCCAGCAGCCTTAGTGCGGGGACTAGCGGGAGGGACGAGCAGTACTTC.